The source of this T cell receptor beta chain is a study of T-cell reconstitution after alpha-beta-depleted transplantation in children (dated by TCRdb to 2015 to 2016). Some background on the complete study: Using TCR repertoire profiling, the study followed T-cell immune reconstitution in a quantitative way in children after TCRalphabeta/CD19-depleted allogeneic hematopoietic cell transplantation.

V is pared back by 3 bases and J by 7 bases, with 13 bases lying between the germline termini. CDR1 and CDR2 are drawn from the germline V gene (reference sequence): DFQATT, SNEGSKA. The CDR3 starts with the cysteine, ends with the phenylalanine, and has 13 residues. Kept here is only the CDR3 DNA, which spans 39 bases and is read in frame from base 1. This clonotype was found a few times. Its antigen remains unidentified. Base qualities are not provided; no much larger clone lies one nucleotide away. Libraries were made using PCR. Instrument on record: Illumina HiSeq 2500. Molecular barcoding was employed in the preparation of TCR libraries, with unique molecular identifiers being used to normalize TCRbeta repertoire quantification. TCRdb itself trimmed the public reads at Q25 with fastp, ran MiXCR and retained productive beta chains. One record per CDR3 amino acid sequence lists the most common genes and DNA. Within this sample are about 980,000 distinct CDR3 sequences, with about 29% of them counted one time only. The ten largest clones represent 25% to 35% of the sample.

Results and caveats for the whole study, not just this receptor: In some patients, the high TCRbeta diversity seen at day 60 was put down to recipient T cells and intrathymic progenitors that had survived conditioning. Hyperexpanded clone frequencies declined over subsequent months; after one year, T-cell counts and TCRbeta diversity were mostly attributed to newly produced T cells. Apparently early alphabetaT-cell count recovery about two months after transplant reportedly relied on only several hundred rapidly expanded clones derived from non-depleted graft cells.

The treatment or condition label, as the study defines it: allogeneic hematopoietic cell transplantation with graft depleted of TCRalphabeta T cells and CD19 B cells. The transplant recipients were children given TCRalphabeta/CD19-depleted allogeneic hematopoietic cell grafts. The sequencing here drew on PBMCs, mostly from graft donor cells, taken 360 days after TCRalphabeta/CD19-depleted stem cell transplant. The chain couples TRBV20-1 to TRBJ1-3; the D gene is not confidently resolved. The TCR sequence derives from a boy younger than two who had a stem cell transplant for SCID, so the T cells may come from the graft donor. The DNA sequence follows: TGCAGTGCTAGTTATACAACTCGGAACACCATATATTTT. Translated, this is CSASYTTRNTIYF.